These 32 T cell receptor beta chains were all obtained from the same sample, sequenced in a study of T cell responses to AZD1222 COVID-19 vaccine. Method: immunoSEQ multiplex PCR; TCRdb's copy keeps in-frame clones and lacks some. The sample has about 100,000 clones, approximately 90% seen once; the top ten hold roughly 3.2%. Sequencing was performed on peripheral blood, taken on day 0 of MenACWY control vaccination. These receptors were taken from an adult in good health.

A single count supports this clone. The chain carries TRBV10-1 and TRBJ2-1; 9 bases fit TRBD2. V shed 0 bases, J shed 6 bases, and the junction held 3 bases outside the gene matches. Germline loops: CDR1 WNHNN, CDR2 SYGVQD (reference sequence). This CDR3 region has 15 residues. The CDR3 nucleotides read TGCGCCAGCAGTGAGTCTCGGCGGGGGGGCAATGAGCAGTTCTTC. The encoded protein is CASSESRRGGNEQFF.

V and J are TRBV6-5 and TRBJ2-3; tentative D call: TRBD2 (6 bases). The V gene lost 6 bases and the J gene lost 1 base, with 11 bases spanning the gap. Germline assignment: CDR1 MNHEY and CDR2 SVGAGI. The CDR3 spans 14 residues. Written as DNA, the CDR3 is TGTGCCAGCAGGGAGGGGCTCGGCACAGATACGCAGTATTTT. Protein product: CASREGLGTDTQYF.

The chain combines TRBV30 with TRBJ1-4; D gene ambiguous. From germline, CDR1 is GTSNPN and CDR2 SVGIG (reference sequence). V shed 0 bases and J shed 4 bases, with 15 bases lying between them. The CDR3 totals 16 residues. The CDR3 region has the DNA TGTGCCTGGAGTGTTCCCCACTCAGGCAGTAATGAAAAACTGTTTTTT. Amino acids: CAWSVPHSGSNEKLFF. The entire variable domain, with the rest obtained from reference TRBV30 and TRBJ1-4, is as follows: SQTIHQWPATLVQPVGSPLSLECTVEGTSNPNLYWYRQAAGRGLQLLFYSVGIGQISSEVPQNLSASRPQDRQFILSSKKLLLSDSGFYLCAWSVPHSGSNEKLFFGSGTQLSVL.

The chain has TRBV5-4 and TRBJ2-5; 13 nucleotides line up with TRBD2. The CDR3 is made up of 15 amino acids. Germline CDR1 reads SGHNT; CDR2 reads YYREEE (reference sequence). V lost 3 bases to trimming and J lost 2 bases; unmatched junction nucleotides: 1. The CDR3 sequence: CASSWGLAGQETQYF. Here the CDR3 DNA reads TGTGCCAGCAGCTGGGGACTAGCGGGACAAGAGACCCAGTACTTC. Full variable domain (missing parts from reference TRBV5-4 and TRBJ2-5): ETGVTQSPTHLIKTRGQQVTLRCSSQSGHNTVSWYQQALGQGPQFIFQYYREEENGRGNFPPRFSGLQFPNYSSELNVNALELDDSALYLCASSWGLAGQETQYFGPGTRLLVL.

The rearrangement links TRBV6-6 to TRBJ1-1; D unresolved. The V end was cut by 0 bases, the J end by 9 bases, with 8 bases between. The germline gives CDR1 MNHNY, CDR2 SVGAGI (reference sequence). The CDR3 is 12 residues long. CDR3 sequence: CASSYSAEKAFF. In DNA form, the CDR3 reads TGTGCCAGCAGTTACTCTGCGGAAAAAGCTTTCTTT.

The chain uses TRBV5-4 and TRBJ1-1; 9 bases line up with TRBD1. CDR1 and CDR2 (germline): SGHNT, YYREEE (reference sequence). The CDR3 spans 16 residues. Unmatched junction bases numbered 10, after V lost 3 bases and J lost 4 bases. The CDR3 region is CASSSKQGALGTEAFF. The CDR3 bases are TGTGCCAGCAGCTCCAAACAGGGGGCCCTTGGCACTGAAGCTTTCTTT.

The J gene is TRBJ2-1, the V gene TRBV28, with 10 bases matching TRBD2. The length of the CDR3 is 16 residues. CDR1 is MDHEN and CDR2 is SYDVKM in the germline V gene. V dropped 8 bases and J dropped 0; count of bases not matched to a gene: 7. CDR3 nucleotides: TGTGCCAGCGAAAGCGGGGGGGTTAGCTCCTACAATGAGCAGTTCTTC. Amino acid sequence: CASESGGVSSYNEQFF.

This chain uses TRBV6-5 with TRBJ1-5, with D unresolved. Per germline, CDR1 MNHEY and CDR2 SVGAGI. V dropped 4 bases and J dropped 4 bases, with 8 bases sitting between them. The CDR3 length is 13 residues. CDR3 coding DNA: TGTGCCAGCAGTTTAAACGTAAATCAGCCCCAGCATTTT. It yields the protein CASSLNVNQPQHF.

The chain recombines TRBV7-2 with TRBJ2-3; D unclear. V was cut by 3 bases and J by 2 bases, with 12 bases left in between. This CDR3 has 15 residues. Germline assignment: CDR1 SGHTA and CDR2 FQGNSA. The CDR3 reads CASSFLDPLTDTQYF. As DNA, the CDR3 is TGTGCCAGCAGCTTTTTGGACCCCCTCACAGATACGCAGTATTTT.

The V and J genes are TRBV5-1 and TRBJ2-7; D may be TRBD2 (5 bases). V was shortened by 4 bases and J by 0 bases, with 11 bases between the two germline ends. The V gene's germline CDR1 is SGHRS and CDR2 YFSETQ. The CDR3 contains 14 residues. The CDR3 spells CASSPRRDSYEQYF. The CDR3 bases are TGCGCCAGCAGCCCCCGACGGGACTCCTACGAGCAGTACTTC.

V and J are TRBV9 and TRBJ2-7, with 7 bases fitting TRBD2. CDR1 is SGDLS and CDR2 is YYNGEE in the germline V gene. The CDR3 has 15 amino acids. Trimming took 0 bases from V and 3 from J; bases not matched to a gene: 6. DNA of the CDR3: TGTGCCAGCAGCGTAGCGAAGACTAGCCTCTACGAGCAGTACTTC. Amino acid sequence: CASSVAKTSLYEQYF.

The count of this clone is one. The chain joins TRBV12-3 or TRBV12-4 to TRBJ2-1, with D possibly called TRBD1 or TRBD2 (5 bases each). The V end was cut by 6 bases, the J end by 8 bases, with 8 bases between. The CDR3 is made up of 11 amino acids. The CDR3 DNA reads TGTGCCAGCAGCTTGGGGGATGAGCAGTTCTTC. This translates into CASSLGDEQFF.

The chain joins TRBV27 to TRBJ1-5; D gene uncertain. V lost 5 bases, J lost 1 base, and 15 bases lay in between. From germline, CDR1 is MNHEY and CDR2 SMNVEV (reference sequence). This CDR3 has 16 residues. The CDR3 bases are TGTGCCAGCAGTCCTCGACTGTTGACAAGCAATCAGCCCCAGCATTTT. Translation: CASSPRLLTSNQPQHF.

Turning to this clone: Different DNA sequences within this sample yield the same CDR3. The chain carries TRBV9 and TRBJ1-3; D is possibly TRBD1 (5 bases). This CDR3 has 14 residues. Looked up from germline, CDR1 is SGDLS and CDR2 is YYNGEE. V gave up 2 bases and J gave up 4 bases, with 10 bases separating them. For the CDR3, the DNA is TGTGCCAGCAGCGTGGGGGGAGAGGGAAACACCATATATTTT. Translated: CASSVGGEGNTIYF.

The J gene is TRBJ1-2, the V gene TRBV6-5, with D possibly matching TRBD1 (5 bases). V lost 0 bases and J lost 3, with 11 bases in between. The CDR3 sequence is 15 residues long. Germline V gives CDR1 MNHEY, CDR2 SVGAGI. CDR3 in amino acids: CASSYSGGTDYGYTF. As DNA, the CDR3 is TGTGCCAGCAGTTACTCGGGGGGGACTGACTATGGCTACACCTTC.

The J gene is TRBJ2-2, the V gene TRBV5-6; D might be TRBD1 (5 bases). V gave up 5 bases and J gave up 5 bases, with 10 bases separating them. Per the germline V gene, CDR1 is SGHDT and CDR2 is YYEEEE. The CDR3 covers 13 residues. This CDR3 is CASRGRRTGELFF. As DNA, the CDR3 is TGTGCCAGCAGGGGGCGTAGGACCGGGGAGCTGTTTTTT.

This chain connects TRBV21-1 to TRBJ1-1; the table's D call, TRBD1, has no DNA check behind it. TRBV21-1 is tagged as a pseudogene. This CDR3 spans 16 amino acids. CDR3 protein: CASSKQARRGGTEAFF. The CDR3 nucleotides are TGTGCCAGCAGCAAACAAGCCCGGAGAGGGGGCACTGAAGCTTTCTTT.

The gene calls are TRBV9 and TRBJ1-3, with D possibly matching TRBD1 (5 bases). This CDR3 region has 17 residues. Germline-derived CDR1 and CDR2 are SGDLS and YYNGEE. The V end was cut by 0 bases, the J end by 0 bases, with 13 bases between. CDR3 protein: CASSVVGGVRSGNTIYF. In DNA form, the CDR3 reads TGTGCCAGCAGCGTAGTAGGAGGGGTCCGCTCTGGAAACACCATATATTTT.

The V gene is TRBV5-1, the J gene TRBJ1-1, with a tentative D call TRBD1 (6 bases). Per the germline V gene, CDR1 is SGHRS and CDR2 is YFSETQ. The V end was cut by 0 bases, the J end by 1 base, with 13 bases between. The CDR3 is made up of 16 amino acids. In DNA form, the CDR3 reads TGCGCCAGCAGCTTGGACGCGGGGGCCGGGAACACTGAAGCTTTCTTT. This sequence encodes CASSLDAGAGNTEAFF.

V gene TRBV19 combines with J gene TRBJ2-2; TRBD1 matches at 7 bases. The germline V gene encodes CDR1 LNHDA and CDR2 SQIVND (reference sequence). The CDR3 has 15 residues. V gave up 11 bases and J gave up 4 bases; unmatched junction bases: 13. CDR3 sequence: CAAKKTGLGTGELFF. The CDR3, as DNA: TGTGCCGCAAAAAAGACAGGGCTCGGCACCGGGGAGCTGTTTTTT. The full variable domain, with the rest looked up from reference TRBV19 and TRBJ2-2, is DGGITQSPKYLFRKEGQNVTLSCEQNLNHDAMYWYRQDPGQGLRLIYYSQIVNDFQKGDIAEGYSVSREKKESFPLTVTSAQKNPTAFYLCAAKKTGLGTGELFFGEGSRLTVL.

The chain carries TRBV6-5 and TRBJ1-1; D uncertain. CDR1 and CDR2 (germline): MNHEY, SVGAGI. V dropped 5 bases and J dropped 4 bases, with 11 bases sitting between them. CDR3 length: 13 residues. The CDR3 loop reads CASSQLTVTEAFF. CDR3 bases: TGTGCCAGCAGTCAATTGACGGTCACTGAAGCTTTCTTT.

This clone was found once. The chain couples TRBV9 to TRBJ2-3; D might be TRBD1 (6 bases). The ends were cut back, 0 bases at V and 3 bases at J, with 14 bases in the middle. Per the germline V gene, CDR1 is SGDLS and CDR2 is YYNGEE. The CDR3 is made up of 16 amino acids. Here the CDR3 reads CASSVGLGRGTDTQYF. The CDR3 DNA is TGTGCCAGCAGCGTAGGGTTGGGCAGGGGAACAGATACGCAGTATTTT.

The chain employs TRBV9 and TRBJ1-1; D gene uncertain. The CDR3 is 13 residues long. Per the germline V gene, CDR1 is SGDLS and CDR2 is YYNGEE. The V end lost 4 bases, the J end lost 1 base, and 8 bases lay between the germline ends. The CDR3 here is CASSPHGNTEAFF. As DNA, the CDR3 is TGTGCCAGCAGCCCTCATGGGAACACTGAAGCTTTCTTT.

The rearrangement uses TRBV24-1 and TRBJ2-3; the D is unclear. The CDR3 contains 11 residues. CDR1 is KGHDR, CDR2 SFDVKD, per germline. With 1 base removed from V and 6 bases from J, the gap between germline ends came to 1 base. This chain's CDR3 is CATSDFDTQYF. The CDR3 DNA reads TGTGCCACCAGTGATTTTGATACGCAGTATTTT.

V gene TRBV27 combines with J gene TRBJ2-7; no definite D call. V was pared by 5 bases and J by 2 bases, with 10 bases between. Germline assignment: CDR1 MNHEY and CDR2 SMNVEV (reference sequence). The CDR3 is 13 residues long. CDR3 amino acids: CASSPHGTYEQYF. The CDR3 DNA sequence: TGTGCCAGCAGTCCCCATGGAACCTACGAGCAGTACTTC.

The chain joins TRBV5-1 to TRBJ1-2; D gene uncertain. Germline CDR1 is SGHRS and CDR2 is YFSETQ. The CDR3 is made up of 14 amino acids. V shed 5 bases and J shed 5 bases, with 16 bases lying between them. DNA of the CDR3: TGCGCCAGCAGGGAGGATACCTCTCTATATGGCTACACCTTC. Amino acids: CASREDTSLYGYTF.

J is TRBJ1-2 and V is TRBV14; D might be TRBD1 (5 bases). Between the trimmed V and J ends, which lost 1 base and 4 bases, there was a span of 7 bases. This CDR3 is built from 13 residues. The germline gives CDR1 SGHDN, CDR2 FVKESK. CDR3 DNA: TGTGCCAGCAGCCAAGTGGGGGGCTATGGCTACACCTTC. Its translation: CASSQVGGYGYTF.

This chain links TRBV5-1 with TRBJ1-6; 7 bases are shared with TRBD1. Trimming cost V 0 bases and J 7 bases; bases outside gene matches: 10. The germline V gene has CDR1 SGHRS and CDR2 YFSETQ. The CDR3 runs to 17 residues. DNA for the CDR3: TGCGCCAGCAGCTTGGGAATTGACAGGGTAGAGAATTCACCCCTCCACTTT. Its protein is CASSLGIDRVENSPLHF.

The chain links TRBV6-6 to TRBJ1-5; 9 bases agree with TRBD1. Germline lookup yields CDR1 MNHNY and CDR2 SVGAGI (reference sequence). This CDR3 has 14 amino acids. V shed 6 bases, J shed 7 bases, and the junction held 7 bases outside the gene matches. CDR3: CASSLDRGGQPQHF. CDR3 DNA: TGTGCCAGCAGCCTGGACAGGGGTGGACAGCCCCAGCATTTT.

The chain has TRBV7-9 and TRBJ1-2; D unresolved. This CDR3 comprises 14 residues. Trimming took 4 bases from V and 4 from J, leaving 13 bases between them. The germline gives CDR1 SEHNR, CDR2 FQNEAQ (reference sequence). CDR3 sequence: CASSSSGSGYGYTF. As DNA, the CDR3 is TGTGCCAGCAGCTCCTCCGGGTCCGGCTATGGCTACACCTTC.

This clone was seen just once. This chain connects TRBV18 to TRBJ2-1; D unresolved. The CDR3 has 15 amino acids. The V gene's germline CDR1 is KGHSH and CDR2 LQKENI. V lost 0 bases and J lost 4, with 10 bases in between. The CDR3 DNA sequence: TGTGCCAGCTCACCACCGGAGTCCAGATACAATGAGCAGTTCTTC. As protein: CASSPPESRYNEQFF.

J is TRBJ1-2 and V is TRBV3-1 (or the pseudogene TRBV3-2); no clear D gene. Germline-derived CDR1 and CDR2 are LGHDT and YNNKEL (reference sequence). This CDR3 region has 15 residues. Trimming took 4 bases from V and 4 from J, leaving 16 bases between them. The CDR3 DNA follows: TGTGCCAGCAGCCGAGGCACCGCACTACCCTATGGCTACACCTTC. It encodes CASSRGTALPYGYTF.